This T cell receptor beta chain emerged from a study of early T cells in non-severe SARS-CoV-2 infection. For the study at large: Sequencing targeted bulk RNA from unsorted whole blood, leaving chains unpaired.

CDR3 length: 18 residues. The germline V gene encodes CDR1 MGHDK and CDR2 SYGVNS. V was clipped by 7 bases and J by 1 base, with 24 bases between them. With respect to this clonotype: Its antigen is not known.

Study-level results: Reliance on VDJdb matching favored anti-spike CD8 responses; private and CD4 specificities were missed.

Individual cDNA molecules were tagged with unique molecular identifiers, the study reported. MiXCR was run by TCRdb on the 5' RACE reads, yielding one entry per CDR3 protein. Seen here are some 62,000 distinct CDR3 sequences, approximately 8.8% observed once, and the top ten hold about an eighth. This sequence originates from an adult who was a healthcare worker with PCR-confirmed SARS-CoV-2 infection or an uninfected control (not recorded which). The sample here was whole blood, taken at baseline. The chain combines TRBV25-1 with TRBJ2-3; D uncertain. CDR3 protein: CASIPPPPRMAGTDTQYF. DNA of the CDR3: TGTGCCAGCATCCCACCACCACCCCGGATGGCCGGCACAGATACGCAGTATTTT. Full variable domain (missing parts from reference TRBV25-1 and TRBJ2-3): EADIYQTPRYLVIGTGKKITLECSQTMGHDKMYWYQQDPGMELHLIHYSYGVNSTEKGDLSSESTVSRIRTEHFPLTLESARPSHTSQYLCASIPPPPRMAGTDTQYFGPGTRLTVL.